This T cell receptor (beta chain) was identified in a study of PD-L1 blockade in urothelial cancer. The overall study: As for prior chemotherapy regimens, patients had received 0 to 3.

Study results and limitations: Lower pretreatment blood TCR clonality, under the median, predicted better survival, researchers reported.

This clone has only one observation. Its specificity is not known. J lost 5 bases, V lost 6 bases, and 10 bases had no gene match. Germline V gene data show CDR1 as SNHLY and CDR2 as FYNNEI. The CDR3 is made up of 15 amino acids. Sequencing was performed with immunoSEQ multiplex PCR; in TCRdb, only in-frame clones are kept and a portion is missing. Found here are approximately 79,000 clones, roughly 87% of them singletons; the top ten hold roughly 5.2%. The V and J genes are TRBV2 and TRBJ1-1; 9 positions match TRBD1. Sequenced here: PBMCs, sampled around atezolizumab (anti-PD-L1) treatment. The TCR comes from a woman between 65 and 79 years old with urothelial cancer. The CDR3, as DNA: TGTGCCAGCAGACCTCGACAGGGGGGGGAGACTGAAGCTTTCTTT. Its translation: CASRPRQGGETEAFF.